Given below is one TCR beta chain in context. This sample is drawn from a study of long-term antiretroviral therapy in people with HIV. The V gene's germline CDR1 is WSHSY and CDR2 SAAADI. V gave up 0 bases and J gave up 3 bases, with 14 bases separating them. The CDR3 consists of 16 residues. Per individual, the PBMC samples numbered at least one pre-ART and at least two post-ART. Samples held 1-10 million cryopreserved PBMC before DNA extraction. The authors ran the immunoSEQ assay, v3.0, at survey level. Repertoires were generated with immunoSEQ multiplex PCR, while TCRdb's copy carries only in-frame clones and drops some. The sample holds approximately 13,000 clones, around 89% seen once.

Specimen: unsorted PBMCs, collected 2.1 years after starting antiretroviral therapy. The chain couples TRBV10-2 to TRBJ1-1, with D perhaps matching TRBD1 (5 bases). The source of this sequence is a middle-aged woman with HIV. CDR3 region: CASSESLIGADTEAFF. The CDR3 nucleotides read TGCGCCAGCAGTGAGTCGCTGATAGGGGCTGACACTGAAGCTTTCTTT.